Listed here are 21 T cell receptor beta chains from one sample, sequenced in a study of regulatory and conventional T cells in RAG deficiency. Assay used: immunoSEQ multiplex PCR; TCRdb lists only in-frame clones, some missing. The table lists 20,000 to 25,000 clones, 95% to 96% of them singletons. Blood CD4+ CD25-low CD127-high conventional T cells supplied the genomic DNA template. The data were also submitted as part of a second study, on regulatory T cells. That work contributes: The primer mix had 52 TRBV and 13 TRBJ primers.

Sample: CD25- CD4+ T cells sorted from blood. The receptors come from a human donor in good health.

In DNA, the CDR3 is TGCAGTGCTCCCTCGGGGGAAAAACTGTTTTTT. Amino acid sequence: CSAPSGEKLFF. V gene TRBV20-1 combines with J gene TRBJ1-4; D uncertain. Germline values: CDR1 DFQATT, CDR2 SNEGSKA (reference sequence). Trimming took 5 bases from V and 8 from J, leaving 9 bases between them. The CDR3 covers 11 residues.

J is TRBJ2-6 and V is TRBV28; a weak D match, TRBD1 (5 bases). Trimming cost V 3 bases and J 2 bases, with 14 bases left between them. The CDR3 runs to 17 residues. The germline V gene encodes CDR1 MDHEN and CDR2 SYDVKM. This CDR3 is CASSFRAGLTGANVLTF. In DNA, the CDR3 is TGTGCCAGCAGTTTTAGAGCAGGGCTGACTGGGGCCAACGTCCTGACTTTC. Filled out from reference TRBV28 and TRBJ2-6, the complete variable domain reads DVKVTQSSRYLVKRTGEKVFLECVQDMDHENMFWYRQDPGLGLRLIYFSYDVKMKEKGDIPEGYSVSREKKERFSLILESASTNQTSMYLCASSFRAGLTGANVLTFGAGSRLTVL.

The V and J genes are TRBV4-2 and TRBJ2-7, with 10 bases fitting TRBD2. The CDR3 runs to 18 residues. Germline CDR1 and CDR2: LGHNA and YNFKEQ. The junction had 10 bases not matched to a gene; V was cut back by 1 base and J by 1 base. Written as DNA, the CDR3 is TGTGCCAGCAGCCAAGTTGGAAGCGGGGGGGCCGCGTCCTACGAGCAGTACTTC. This encodes CASSQVGSGGAASYEQYF.

The rearrangement links TRBV18 to TRBJ2-6; 7 bases agree with TRBD1. Trimming cost V 4 bases and J 0 bases; bases outside gene matches: 6. Germline V CDR1 and CDR2: KGHSH, LQKENI. This CDR3 has 17 amino acids. The CDR3 nucleotides are TGTGCCAGCTCACGGACAGGACAATCCTCTGGGGCCAACGTCCTGACTTTC. Amino acids: CASSRTGQSSGANVLTF.

The chain is built from TRBV6-5 and TRBJ2-7; 7 nucleotides match TRBD1. Germline CDR1 reads MNHEY; CDR2 reads SVGAGI. With 6 bases clipped from V and 6 bases from J, the junction kept 8 bases outside the gene matches. CDR3 length equals 13 residues. The CDR3, as DNA: TGTGCCAGCAGGGTGGGACAGTCTTCCGAGCAGTACTTC. This codes for CASRVGQSSEQYF.

The rearrangement joins TRBV5-1 to TRBJ2-3, with TRBD1 matching 7 bases. The CDR3 contains 15 residues. V dropped 1 base and J dropped 4; count of bases not matched to a gene: 6. Germline CDR1 SGHRS, CDR2 YFSETQ. The CDR3 protein is CASSLNDRAADTQYF. The CDR3 bases are TGCGCCAGCAGCTTGAACGACAGGGCGGCAGATACGCAGTATTTT.

The rearrangement joins TRBV30 to TRBJ2-5; 9 nucleotides line up with TRBD2. This CDR3 contains 15 residues. With V trimmed by 0 bases and J by 4 bases, 6 bases remained unmatched. From germline, CDR1 is GTSNPN and CDR2 SVGIG (reference sequence). CDR3 nucleotide sequence: TGTGCCTGGAGTGTACGGGCGGGGGGGCTAGAGACCCAGTACTTC. Its translation is CAWSVRAGGLETQYF.

The chain combines TRBV28 with TRBJ1-1; D might be TRBD1 (5 bases). CDR3 length: 15 amino acids. Trimming left V 4 bases short and J 9 bases short, with 21 bases between. Germline assignment: CDR1 MDHEN and CDR2 SYDVKM. The CDR3 protein is CASSSADSSTLKAFF. As DNA, the CDR3 is TGTGCCAGCAGTTCCGCCGACAGCTCCACTCTTAAAGCTTTCTTT.

For the CDR3, the DNA is TGTGCCAGCAGTTACACCGGACAGGCGGGAGCTTTCTTT. Amino acids: CASSYTGQAGAFF. The rearrangement joins TRBV6-5 to TRBJ1-1; 7 bases are a match to TRBD1. Germline trimming cut 2 bases from V and 10 bases from J; bases unmatched to any gene: 7. This CDR3 comprises 13 residues. Germline CDR1 is MNHEY and CDR2 is SVGAGI.

The rearrangement joins TRBV5-1 to TRBJ2-1; no clear D gene. V was cut by 0 bases and J by 5 bases, with 6 bases left in between. Per germline, CDR1 SGHRS and CDR2 YFSETQ. The length of the CDR3 is 13 residues. In DNA form, the CDR3 reads TGCGCCAGCAGCTTGGACTTGGACAATGAGCAGTTCTTC. Translation: CASSLDLDNEQFF.

This clone is a singleton in its sample. The CDR3 region has the DNA TGTGCCAGTAGCCGAGGAGTGATCAGCGCTCAGCCCCAGCATTTT. It codes for CASSRGVISAQPQHF. The chain uses TRBV19 and TRBJ1-5, with no clear D. The length of the CDR3 is 15 residues. Germline-derived CDR1 and CDR2 are LNHDA and SQIVND (reference sequence). Trimming shortened V by 6 bases and J by 6 bases, and 18 bases separated the two germline ends.

The V and J genes are TRBV30 and TRBJ1-6, with 7 bases identical to TRBD1. Germline-derived CDR1 and CDR2 are GTSNPN and SVGIG (reference sequence). The CDR3 is 17 residues long. Losses at the gene ends were 1 base for V and 7 bases for J; bases not matched to a gene: 13. CDR3 protein: CAWSGQFDRELNSPLHF. Here the CDR3 DNA reads TGTGCCTGGAGTGGTCAATTCGACAGGGAGTTGAATTCACCCCTCCACTTT. The whole variable domain, remainder taken from reference TRBV30 and TRBJ1-6, is SQTIHQWPATLVQPVGSPLSLECTVEGTSNPNLYWYRQAAGRGLQLLFYSVGIGQISSEVPQNLSASRPQDRQFILSSKKLLLSDSGFYLCAWSGQFDRELNSPLHFGNGTRLTVT.

This rearrangement joins TRBV7-6 to TRBJ1-2; 8 bases fit TRBD1. CDR3 size: 17 residues. Germline V CDR1 and CDR2: SGHVS, FNYEAQ. The V segment lost 1 base and the J segment 4 bases; nucleotides outside the gene matches: 11. DNA of the CDR3: TGTGCCAGCAGCTTAGATCAGGGACAGGTTGTTACCTATGGCTACACCTTC. It encodes CASSLDQGQVVTYGYTF.

A single count supports this clone. This sequence joins TRBV6-1 and TRBJ1-5; TRBD1 might be the D (5 bases). This CDR3 spans 14 amino acids. CDR1 MNHNS and CDR2 SASEGT come from the germline V gene. The ends were cut back, 2 bases at V and 2 bases at J, with 7 bases in the middle. The CDR3 loop reads CASSESGGNQPQHF. The CDR3 coding sequence is TGTGCCAGCAGTGAATCGGGGGGCAATCAGCCCCAGCATTTT.

J is TRBJ2-3 and V is TRBV18; weak D call: TRBD2 (5 bases). V lost 3 bases and J 5 bases, leaving 15 bases between the germline ends. This CDR3 region has 15 residues. Germline V lookup: CDR1 KGHSH, CDR2 LQKENI. This chain's CDR3 is CASSPNPGGGDTQYF. In DNA form, the CDR3 reads TGTGCCAGCTCACCTAACCCAGGAGGTGGAGATACGCAGTATTTT.

The gene calls are TRBV5-1 and TRBJ1-2, with D possibly TRBD1 on 6 matching bases. Germline V gene sequence: CDR1 SGHRS, CDR2 YFSETQ. CDR3 size: 15 residues. V gave up 4 bases and J gave up 1 base, with 14 bases separating them. DNA for the CDR3: TGCGCCAGCAGCCCGGGGGGGCGCTTTAACTATGGCTACACCTTC. Protein: CASSPGGRFNYGYTF.

The chain uses TRBV10-3 and TRBJ2-7; D might be TRBD1 (6 bases). CDR3 length equals 14 residues. Looked up from germline, CDR1 is ENHRY and CDR2 is SYGVKD. With 0 bases removed from V and 4 bases from J, the gap between germline ends came to 10 bases. CDR3 DNA: TGTGCCATCAGTGAGTCGAACAGGGTGTACGAGCAGTACTTC. This encodes CAISESNRVYEQYF.

The chain's CDR3 is CASSERRDLTYEQYF. The CDR3, as DNA: TGTGCCAGCAGTGAAAGGAGGGATCTGACCTACGAGCAGTACTTC. This chain uses TRBV6-1 with TRBJ2-7; a weak D match, TRBD2 (6 bases). Germline V CDR1 and CDR2: MNHNS, SASEGT. This CDR3 has 15 residues. The ends were cut back, 2 bases at V and 2 bases at J, with 13 bases in the middle.

V is TRBV9 and J is TRBJ1-1, with D perhaps TRBD1 (5 bases). The V gene lost 2 bases and the J gene lost 1 base, with 12 bases spanning the gap. Germline CDR1 reads SGDLS; CDR2 reads YYNGEE. CDR3 length: 15 amino acids. In nucleotides, the CDR3 is TGTGCCAGCAGCGTTTTGGGGGGATCGAACACTGAAGCTTTCTTT. This encodes CASSVLGGSNTEAFF. Full variable domain (rest looked up from reference TRBV9 and TRBJ1-1): DSGVTQTPKHLITATGQRVTLRCSPRSGDLSVYWYQQSLDQGLQFLIQYYNGEERAKGNILERFSAQQFPDLHSELNLSSLELGDSALYFCASSVLGGSNTEAFFGQGTRLTVV.

The chain combines TRBV19 with TRBJ1-5; a weak D match, TRBD1 (6 bases). CDR3 length: 14 residues. Germline V lookup: CDR1 LNHDA, CDR2 SQIVND (reference sequence). Trimming took 8 bases from V and 6 from J, leaving 17 bases between them. The CDR3 nucleotides are TGTGCCAGTGACTACCAGGGGATCGGTCAGCCCCAGCATTTT. It translates to CASDYQGIGQPQHF.

The chain links TRBV27 to TRBJ2-7, with 7 bases fitting TRBD2. The CDR3 loop spans 14 amino acids. The J segment lost 3 bases and the V segment lost 8 bases, leaving 10 bases of the junction unmatched. Germline values: CDR1 MNHEY, CDR2 SMNVEV (reference sequence). The CDR3 loop is CASAAAGEFYEQYF. The CDR3 nucleotides read TGTGCCAGCGCCGCTGCGGGGGAGTTCTACGAGCAGTACTTC.